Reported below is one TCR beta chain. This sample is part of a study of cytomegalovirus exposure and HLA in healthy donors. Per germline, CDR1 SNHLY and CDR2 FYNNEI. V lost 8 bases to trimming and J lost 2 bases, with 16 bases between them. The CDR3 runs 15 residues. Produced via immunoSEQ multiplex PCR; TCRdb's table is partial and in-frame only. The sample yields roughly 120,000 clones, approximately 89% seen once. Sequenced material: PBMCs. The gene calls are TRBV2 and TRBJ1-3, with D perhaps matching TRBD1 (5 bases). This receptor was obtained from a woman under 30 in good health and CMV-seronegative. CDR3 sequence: CASRKGQGAGNTIYF. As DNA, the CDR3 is TGTGCCAGCCGTAAGGGGCAGGGTGCTGGAAACACCATATATTTT. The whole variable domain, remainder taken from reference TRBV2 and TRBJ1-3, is EPEVTQTPSHQVTQMGQEVILRCVPISNHLYFYWYRQILGQKVEFLVSFYNNEISEKSEIFDDQFSVERPDGSNFTLKIRSTKLEDSAMYFCASRKGQGAGNTIYFGEGSWLTVV.